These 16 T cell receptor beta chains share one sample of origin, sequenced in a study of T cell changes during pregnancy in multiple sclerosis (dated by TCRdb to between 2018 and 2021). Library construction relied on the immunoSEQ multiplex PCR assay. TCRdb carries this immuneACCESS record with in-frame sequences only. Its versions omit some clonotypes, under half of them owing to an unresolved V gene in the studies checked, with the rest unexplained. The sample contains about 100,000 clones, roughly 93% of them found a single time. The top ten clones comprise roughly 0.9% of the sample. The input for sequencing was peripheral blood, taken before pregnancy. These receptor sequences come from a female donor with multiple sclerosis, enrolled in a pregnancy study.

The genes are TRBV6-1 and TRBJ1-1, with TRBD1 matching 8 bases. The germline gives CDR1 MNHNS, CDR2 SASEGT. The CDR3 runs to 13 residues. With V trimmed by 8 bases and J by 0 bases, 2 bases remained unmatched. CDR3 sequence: CASRGQVNTEAFF. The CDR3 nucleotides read TGTGCCAGCCGGGGACAGGTGAACACTGAAGCTTTCTTT.

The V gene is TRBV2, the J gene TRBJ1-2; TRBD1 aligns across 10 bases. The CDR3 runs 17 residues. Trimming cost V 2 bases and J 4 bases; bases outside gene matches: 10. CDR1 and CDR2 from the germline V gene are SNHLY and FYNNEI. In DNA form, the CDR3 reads TGTGCCAGCAGTGAATCCTTCCCGGACAGGGGGGCCTATGGCTACACCTTC. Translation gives CASSESFPDRGAYGYTF.

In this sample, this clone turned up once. The CDR3 sequence is CASSLTGTSGTDEQFF. DNA of the CDR3: TGTGCCAGCAGCTTGACCGGGACTAGCGGGACCGATGAGCAGTTCTTC. The J gene is TRBJ2-1, the V gene TRBV7-8, with 13 bases identical to TRBD2. Germline trimming cut 3 bases from V and 8 bases from J; bases unmatched to any gene: 7. Germline V gene sequence: CDR1 SGHVS, CDR2 FQNEAQ. This CDR3 spans 16 amino acids.

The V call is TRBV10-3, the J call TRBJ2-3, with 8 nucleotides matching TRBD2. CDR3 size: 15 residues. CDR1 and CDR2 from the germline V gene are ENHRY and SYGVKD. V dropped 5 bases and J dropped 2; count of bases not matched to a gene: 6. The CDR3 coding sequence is TGTGCCATCAGTACTAGCGGAACCTACACAGATACGCAGTATTTT. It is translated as CAISTSGTYTDTQYF.

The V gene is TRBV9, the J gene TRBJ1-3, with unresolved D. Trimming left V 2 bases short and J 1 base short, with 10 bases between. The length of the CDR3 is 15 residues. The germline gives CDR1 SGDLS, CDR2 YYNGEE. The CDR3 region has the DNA TGTGCCAGCAGCGTTGGGCACGCATCTGGAAACACCATATATTTT. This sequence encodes CASSVGHASGNTIYF.

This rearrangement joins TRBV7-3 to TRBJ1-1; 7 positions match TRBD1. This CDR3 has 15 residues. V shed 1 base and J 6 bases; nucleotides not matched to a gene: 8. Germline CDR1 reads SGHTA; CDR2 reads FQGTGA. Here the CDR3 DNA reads TGTGCCAGCAGCTTAAATAGGGACAGCGTCTCTGAAGCTTTCTTT. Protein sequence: CASSLNRDSVSEAFF.

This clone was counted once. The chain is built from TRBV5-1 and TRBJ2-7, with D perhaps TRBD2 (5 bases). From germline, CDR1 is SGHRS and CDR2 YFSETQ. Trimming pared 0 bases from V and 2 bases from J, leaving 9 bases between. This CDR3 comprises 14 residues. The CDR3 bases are TGCGCCAGCAGCTTGGCGCCCGGGACCTACGAGCAGTACTTC. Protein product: CASSLAPGTYEQYF.

This chain's CDR3 is CASSQGLAGGQETQYF. DNA of the CDR3: TGCGCCAGCAGCCAAGGACTAGCGGGAGGGCAAGAGACCCAGTACTTC. This chain links TRBV4-1 with TRBJ2-5, with TRBD2 identical over 14 bases. The germline gives CDR1 MGHRA, CDR2 YSYEKL. The CDR3 extends over 16 amino acids. V shed 1 base, J shed 2 bases, and the junction held 0 bases outside the gene matches.

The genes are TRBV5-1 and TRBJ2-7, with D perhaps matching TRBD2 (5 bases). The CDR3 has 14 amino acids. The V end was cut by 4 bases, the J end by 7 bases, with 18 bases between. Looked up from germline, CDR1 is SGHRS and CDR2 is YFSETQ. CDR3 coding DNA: TGCGCCAGCAGCCCGGGGTTGGGCCCCGAGGAGCAGTACTTC. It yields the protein CASSPGLGPEEQYF.

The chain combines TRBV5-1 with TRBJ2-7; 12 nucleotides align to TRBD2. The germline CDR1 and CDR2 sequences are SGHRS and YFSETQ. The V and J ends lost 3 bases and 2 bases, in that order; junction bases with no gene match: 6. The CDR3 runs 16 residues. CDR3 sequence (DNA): TGCGCCAGCAGCTCGGGGGGACTAGCGGGCACCTACGAGCAGTACTTC. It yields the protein CASSSGGLAGTYEQYF.

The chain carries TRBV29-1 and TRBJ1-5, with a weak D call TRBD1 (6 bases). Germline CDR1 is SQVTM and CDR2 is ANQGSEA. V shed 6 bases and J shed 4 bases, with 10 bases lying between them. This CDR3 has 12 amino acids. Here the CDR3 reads CSVGQPNQPQHF. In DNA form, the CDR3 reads TGCAGCGTAGGACAGCCTAATCAGCCCCAGCATTTT.

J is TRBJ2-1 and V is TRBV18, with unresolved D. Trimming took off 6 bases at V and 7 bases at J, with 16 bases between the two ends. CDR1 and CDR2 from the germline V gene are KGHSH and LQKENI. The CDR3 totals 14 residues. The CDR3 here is CASSPSPIVNEQFF. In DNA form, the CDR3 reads TGTGCCAGCTCCCCGTCCCCTATCGTTAATGAGCAGTTCTTC.

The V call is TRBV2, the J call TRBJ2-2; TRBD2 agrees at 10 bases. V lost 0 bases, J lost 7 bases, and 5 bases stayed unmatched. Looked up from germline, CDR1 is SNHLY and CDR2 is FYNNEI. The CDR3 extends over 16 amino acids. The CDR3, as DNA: TGTGCCAGCAGTGAAGCGAGCGGGAGGGCCGGCGGGGAGCTGTTTTTT. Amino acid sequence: CASSEASGRAGGELFF.

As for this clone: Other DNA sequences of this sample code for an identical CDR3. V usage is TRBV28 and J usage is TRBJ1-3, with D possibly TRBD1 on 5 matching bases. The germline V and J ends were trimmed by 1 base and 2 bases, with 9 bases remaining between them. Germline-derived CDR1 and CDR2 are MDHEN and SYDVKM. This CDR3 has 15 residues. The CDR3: CASSLFAGTGNTIYF. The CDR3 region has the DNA TGTGCCAGCAGTTTATTTGCAGGGACTGGAAACACCATATATTTT. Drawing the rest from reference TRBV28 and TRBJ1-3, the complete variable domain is DVKVTQSSRYLVKRTGEKVFLECVQDMDHENMFWYRQDPGLGLRLIYFSYDVKMKEKGDIPEGYSVSREKKERFSLILESASTNQTSMYLCASSLFAGTGNTIYFGEGSWLTVV.

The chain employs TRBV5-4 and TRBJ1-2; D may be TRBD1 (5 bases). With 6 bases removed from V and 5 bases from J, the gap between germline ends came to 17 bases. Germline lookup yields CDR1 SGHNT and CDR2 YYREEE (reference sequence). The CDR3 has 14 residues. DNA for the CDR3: TGTGCCAGCACCCCTGGGGGGGTAAATTATGGCTACACCTTC. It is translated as CASTPGGVNYGYTF.

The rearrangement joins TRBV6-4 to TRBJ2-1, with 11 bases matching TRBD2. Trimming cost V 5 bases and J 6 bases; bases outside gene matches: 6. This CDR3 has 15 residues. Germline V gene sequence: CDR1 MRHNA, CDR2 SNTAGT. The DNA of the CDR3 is TGTGCCAGCAGTTTCACTAGCGGGAGTGTCAATGAGCAGTTCTTC. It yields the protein CASSFTSGSVNEQFF.